This T cell receptor (beta chain) was captured in a study of blood T cell repertoires in COVID-19 (dated by TCRdb to about 2020). About the study as a whole: Samples covering the acute and convalescent phases of COVID-19 were provided by collaborators in the United States, Italy and Spain. Where available, HLA class I and class II types were taken from metadata supplied by the sample provider and were not determined by assay-based typing. Nearly every sample came with metadata listing a de-identified subject ID, COVID-19 status, age in years and sex. The samples were drawn from the first 160 participants of the ongoing ImmuneRACE study and from over a thousand subjects provided by 6 global collaborators. The dataset comprised deeply sampled blood TCRbeta repertoires from subjects exposed to, actively infected with, or recovered from COVID-19. The repertoires were made available in a free public database intended to serve as a resource for research on the immune response to SARS-CoV-2. The material from the prospective study consisted of cDNA or gDNA derived from T cells, B-cell-depleted T cells, or PBMCs.

On this clone: This clone's antigen is unknown. Per-nucleotide qualities are absent, and no much larger clonotype sits a single base away.

The research as a whole found: Clinical and demographic metadata were provided uncurated, with the amount varying by source and participant.

TCRbeta CDR3 regions were amplified from genomic DNA by means of the immunoSEQ Assay, a bias-controlled multiplex PCR. Processing in the source paper ran as follows. Nucleated cell counts per sample were estimated from amplification of reference gene primers within the assay. Sequence reads were collapsed and filtered to measure the absolute abundance of every unique TCRbeta CDR3 rearrangement. For each sample, productive Simpson clonality was calculated as the square root of Simpson's diversity index across productive rearrangements. The clones in this table, taken by TCRdb from immuneACCESS, are in-frame only. Not every clone is retained; where verified, under half of the shortfall comes from an unresolved V gene, and the cause of the rest is unknown. The V and J calls and the clone size are those of that table, but D and trimming were determined from the DNA. The sample table records 30,000 to 45,000 clones; roughly three quarters of these occur just once. The ten largest clones add up to 16% of the sample.

Each collaborating institution followed its own protocols to collect whole blood in K2EDTA tubes. For TCRbeta analysis, collaborators shipped samples as frozen whole blood, isolated PBMCs, or DNA extracted from either of those sample types. The CDR3 covers 15 residues, taking in both the cysteine and the phenylalanine. The entry retains the CDR3 DNA only, 45 bases that are in frame from base 1. CDR1 and CDR2 were assigned from the germline V gene as SGHDT and YYEEEE. Trimming takes 4 bases off V and 6 bases off J; junction bases not matched to a gene: 6. Sequences were obtained from peripheral blood. This clonotype was obtained from a man aged 65-85 years with acute or convalescent COVID-19. Recombination connected TRBV5-6 to TRBJ2-1; 11 middle bases align to TRBD2. At the DNA level, the sequence is TGTGCCAGCAGCGGGGGACTAGCGGCCTTCAATGAGCAGTTCTTC. The resulting protein is CASSGGLAAFNEQFF.